The 22 T cell receptor beta chains given below trace back to one sample, sequenced in a study of technical replicates of blood from a handful of donors. Sequencing was performed with immunoSEQ multiplex PCR; in TCRdb, only in-frame clones are kept and a portion is missing. The table has tens of thousands of clones, about 86% seen once. Sequenced sample: PBMCs. The origin of the receptors is a human donor in good health. Some clones in this sample may be carry-over from other donors' samples.

The CDR3 bases are TGTGCCAGCAGTTTCTCGCGGAGGGAAGATGAGCAGTTCTTC. Its translation is CASSFSRREDEQFF. The chain has TRBV11-2 and TRBJ2-1; a weak D match, TRBD2 (6 bases). The ends were cut back, 6 bases at V and 8 bases at J, with 17 bases in the middle. CDR1 and CDR2 from the germline V gene are SGHAT and FQNNGV. The CDR3 sequence is 14 residues long.

This clone was found once. The rearrangement uses TRBV7-6 and TRBJ2-3; weak D call: TRBD2 (6 bases). Trimming left V 1 base short and J 2 bases short, with 25 bases between. This CDR3 contains 20 residues. CDR1 SGHVS and CDR2 FNYEAQ come from the germline V gene. The CDR3, as DNA: TGTGCCAGCAGCTTAGTTAAGGACTATAATTTTACGGCGACCACAGATACGCAGTATTTT. This codes for CASSLVKDYNFTATTDTQYF.

The chain uses TRBV5-1 and TRBJ1-6, with D maybe TRBD1 (6 bases). The CDR3 loop spans 15 amino acids. The V gene lost 0 bases and the J gene lost 9 bases, with 13 bases spanning the gap. CDR1 and CDR2 (germline): SGHRS, YFSETQ. The DNA of the CDR3 is TGCGCCAGCAGCTTGGCCGGACAGATGGTTTCACCCCTCCACTTT. As protein: CASSLAGQMVSPLHF.

The rearrangement uses TRBV9 and TRBJ2-5, with TRBD2 matching 13 bases. From germline, CDR1 is SGDLS and CDR2 YYNGEE. The CDR3 consists of 17 residues. Germline trimming cut 2 bases from V and 2 bases from J; bases unmatched to any gene: 6. This chain's CDR3 is CASSVGGLAGYQETQYF. CDR3 coding DNA: TGTGCCAGCAGCGTGGGGGGACTAGCGGGGTATCAAGAGACCCAGTACTTC.

This clone appeared once. This CDR3 is CASSMRVGGAYNEQFF. DNA of the CDR3: TGTGCCAGTAGTATGAGGGTGGGCGGGGCCTACAATGAGCAGTTCTTC. The chain carries TRBV19 and TRBJ2-1, with a tentative D call TRBD2 (6 bases). With 3 bases removed from V and 2 bases from J, the gap between germline ends came to 14 bases. The CDR3 runs 16 residues. Germline CDR1 reads LNHDA; CDR2 reads SQIVND (reference sequence).

By frequency in the sample, this clone is medium-sized (0.01 to 0.1%). The J gene is TRBJ2-7, the V gene TRBV4-2; 11 bases fit TRBD2. This CDR3 region has 15 residues. Germline CDR1 LGHNA, CDR2 YNFKEQ. Germline trimming cut 0 bases from V and 4 bases from J; bases unmatched to any gene: 2. CDR3 nucleotide sequence: TGTGCCAGCAGCCAAGATACTAGCGGGAGTTACGAGCAGTACTTC. It encodes CASSQDTSGSYEQYF.

This chain links TRBV7-2 with TRBJ2-5; perhaps TRBD2 as D (7 bases). Trimming stripped 7 bases from V and 8 bases from J, with 17 bases between. The length of the CDR3 is 13 residues. Germline lookup yields CDR1 SGHTA and CDR2 FQGNSA. The CDR3 region has the DNA TGTGCCAGCATCGGCGGGGGCATTGGTACCCAGTACTTC. Translation gives CASIGGGIGTQYF.

This clone was seen more than once but under ten times. CDR3 protein: CATLADRVTEAFF. CDR3 nucleotide sequence: TGTGCCACCCTGGCAGACAGGGTCACTGAAGCTTTCTTT. V is TRBV7-9 and J is TRBJ1-1, with 7 bases aligning to TRBD1. Germline CDR1 reads SEHNR; CDR2 reads FQNEAQ (reference sequence). With V trimmed by 10 bases and J by 4 bases, 9 bases remained unmatched. This CDR3 comprises 13 residues. Variable domain in full (rest from reference TRBV7-9 and TRBJ1-1): DTGVSQNPRHKITKRGQNVTFRCDPISEHNRLYWYRQTLGQGPEFLTYFQNEAQLEKSRLLSDRFSAERPKGSFSTLEIQRTEQGDSAMYLCATLADRVTEAFFGQGTRLTVV.

The chain joins TRBV7-9 to TRBJ1-4; the D gene is possibly TRBD1 (5 bases). Trimming took 5 bases from V and 7 from J, leaving 17 bases between them. Germline CDR1 and CDR2: SEHNR and FQNEAQ (reference sequence). This CDR3 is 15 amino acids long. The CDR3 bases are TGTGCCAGCAGCCCCCCAGGGTCGCGCAGTGAAAAACTGTTTTTT. Encoded protein: CASSPPGSRSEKLFF.

This clone was observed once. The chain has TRBV10-3 and TRBJ2-2; 10 positions match TRBD1. V was clipped by 6 bases and J by 5 bases; unmatched bases: 3. CDR3 length: 14 amino acids. Per germline, CDR1 ENHRY and CDR2 SYGVKD. The CDR3 is CAIRPGQGTGELFF. DNA of the CDR3: TGTGCCATCAGACCGGGACAGGGGACCGGGGAGCTGTTTTTT.

This clone was counted between two and nine times. The J gene is TRBJ2-7, the V gene TRBV4-1; 8 bases match TRBD2. Germline loops: CDR1 MGHRA, CDR2 YSYEKL. The CDR3 has 14 amino acids. V was pared by 5 bases and J by 1 base, with 4 bases of the junction left unmatched. The CDR3, as DNA: TGCGCCAGCAGCGGGTTAGCGGGGTCCTACGAGCAGTACTTC. Residues: CASSGLAGSYEQYF.

The V and J genes are TRBV6-1 and TRBJ2-3; TRBD2 might be the D (5 bases). V was cut by 7 bases and J by 1 base, with 9 bases left in between. This CDR3 is built from 13 residues. CDR1 is MNHNS, CDR2 SASEGT, per germline. Here the CDR3 DNA reads TGTGCCAGCACTAGCTTGGGCACAGATACGCAGTATTTT. Translation: CASTSLGTDTQYF.

The chain uses TRBV29-1 and TRBJ1-2, with D tentatively TRBD1 (5 bases). With 4 bases removed from V and 3 bases from J, the gap between germline ends came to 12 bases. CDR3 length: 13 amino acids. Germline V gives CDR1 SQVTM, CDR2 ANQGSEA. CDR3 bases: TGCAGCGTTGGCCCAGGGCCTGACTATGGCTACACCTTC. Its translation is CSVGPGPDYGYTF.

This rearrangement joins TRBV7-9 to TRBJ2-1; no reliable D call. The V gene lost 3 bases and the J gene lost 6 bases, with 6 bases spanning the gap. Looked up from germline, CDR1 is SEHNR and CDR2 is FQNEAQ (reference sequence). This CDR3 is 12 amino acids long. As DNA, the CDR3 is TGTGCCAGCAGCTTGACTTTCAATGAGCAGTTCTTC. Protein product: CASSLTFNEQFF.

V is TRBV6-5 and J is TRBJ1-1, with D perhaps TRBD1 (5 bases). The CDR3 loop spans 14 amino acids. Trimming left V 0 bases short and J 4 bases short, with 9 bases between. Germline V gives CDR1 MNHEY, CDR2 SVGAGI. CDR3 protein: CASSYSGGFTEAFF. The CDR3 DNA follows: TGTGCCAGCAGTTACTCGGGGGGGTTCACTGAAGCTTTCTTT.

The chain links TRBV7-8 to TRBJ1-1; D gene ambiguous. Germline values: CDR1 SGHVS, CDR2 FQNEAQ. The V end was cut by 0 bases, the J end by 3 bases, with 11 bases between. CDR3 length equals 15 residues. CDR3 in DNA: TGTGCCAGCAGCTTAGCGCGTCTACCGGACACTGAAGCTTTCTTT. Its translation is CASSLARLPDTEAFF.

V and J are TRBV5-1 and TRBJ2-5; 10 bases map to TRBD2. CDR1 SGHRS and CDR2 YFSETQ come from the germline V gene. The CDR3 is made up of 15 amino acids. V dropped 1 base and J dropped 5; count of bases not matched to a gene: 5. CDR3 amino acids: CASSLFVTSGETQYF. The CDR3 DNA sequence: TGCGCCAGCAGCTTGTTTGTGACTAGCGGGGAGACCCAGTACTTC. The variable domain in full, with the rest retrieved from reference TRBV5-1 and TRBJ2-5, is KAGVTQTPRYLIKTRGQQVTLSCSPISGHRSVSWYQQTPGQGLQFLFEYFSETQRNKGNFPGRFSGRQFSNSRSEMNVSTLELGDSALYLCASSLFVTSGETQYFGPGTRLLVL.

This clone was counted a few times. V is TRBV11-2 and J is TRBJ1-1; 8 nucleotides align to TRBD1. Germline lookup yields CDR1 SGHAT and CDR2 FQNNGV. The CDR3 sequence is 12 residues long. J gave up 7 bases and V 8 bases, and 6 bases lay outside the gene matches. The CDR3 DNA follows: TGTGCCAGCGCGGGACAGGCCGTTGAAGCTTTCTTT. Protein sequence: CASAGQAVEAFF.

In its sample, this clone was seen once. This sequence joins TRBV9 and TRBJ1-3; D possibly corresponds to TRBD1 (5 bases). This CDR3 has 17 residues. Trimming took 0 bases from V and 4 from J, leaving 17 bases between them. CDR1 and CDR2 (germline): SGDLS, YYNGEE. The chain's CDR3 is CASSVVGGSLSGNTIYF. CDR3 nucleotide sequence: TGTGCCAGCAGCGTAGTCGGGGGATCCCTGAGCGGAAACACCATATATTTT.

This clone appeared once. This chain joins TRBV5-6 and TRBJ1-6; 8 positions agree with TRBD1. Germline CDR1 is SGHDT and CDR2 is YYEEEE. The V gene end was trimmed by 2 bases and the J gene end by 2 bases; junction bases not matched to a gene: 3. The CDR3 spans 16 residues. The CDR3 loop is CASSLMDRAYNSPLHF. CDR3 in DNA: TGTGCCAGCAGCTTAATGGACAGGGCCTATAATTCACCCCTCCACTTT.

This clone was seen only once. The gene calls are TRBV6-6 and TRBJ2-5; TRBD2 is a possible D gene (6 bases). The germline V gene encodes CDR1 MNHNY and CDR2 SVGAGI (reference sequence). V gave up 4 bases and J gave up 1 base, with 10 bases separating them. This CDR3 is 14 amino acids long. The CDR3 spells CASSWVAAQETQYF. CDR3 coding DNA: TGTGCCAGCAGTTGGGTAGCGGCCCAAGAGACCCAGTACTTC.

The CDR3 reads CASSGAGEVHEQFF. The CDR3 DNA follows: TGTGCCAGCAGTGGTGCGGGAGAGGTCCATGAGCAGTTCTTC. The chain uses TRBV25-1 and TRBJ2-1; 7 bases match TRBD2. The CDR3 is made up of 14 amino acids. The germline CDR1 and CDR2 sequences are MGHDK and SYGVNS. Unmatched junction bases numbered 8, after V lost 4 bases and J lost 8 bases.